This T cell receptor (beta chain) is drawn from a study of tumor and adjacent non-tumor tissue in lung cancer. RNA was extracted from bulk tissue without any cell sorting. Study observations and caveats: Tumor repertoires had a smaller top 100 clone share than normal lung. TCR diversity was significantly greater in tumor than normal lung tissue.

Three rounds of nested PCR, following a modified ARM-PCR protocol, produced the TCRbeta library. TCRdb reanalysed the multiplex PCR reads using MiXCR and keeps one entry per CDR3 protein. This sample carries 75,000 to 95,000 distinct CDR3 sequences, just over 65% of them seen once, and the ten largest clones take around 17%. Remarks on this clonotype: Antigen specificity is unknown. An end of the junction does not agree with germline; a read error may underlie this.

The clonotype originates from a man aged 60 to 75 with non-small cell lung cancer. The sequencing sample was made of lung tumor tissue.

The CDR3 here is CVSSLVRDREETQYF. The CDR3 DNA reads as TGTGTCAGCAGCTTAGTTAGGGACAGGGAAGAGACCCAGTACTTC. This chain connects TRBV13 to TRBJ2-5; 9 positions agree with TRBD1. Germline lookup yields CDR1 PRHDT and CDR2 FYEKMQ (reference sequence). This CDR3 region has 15 residues.